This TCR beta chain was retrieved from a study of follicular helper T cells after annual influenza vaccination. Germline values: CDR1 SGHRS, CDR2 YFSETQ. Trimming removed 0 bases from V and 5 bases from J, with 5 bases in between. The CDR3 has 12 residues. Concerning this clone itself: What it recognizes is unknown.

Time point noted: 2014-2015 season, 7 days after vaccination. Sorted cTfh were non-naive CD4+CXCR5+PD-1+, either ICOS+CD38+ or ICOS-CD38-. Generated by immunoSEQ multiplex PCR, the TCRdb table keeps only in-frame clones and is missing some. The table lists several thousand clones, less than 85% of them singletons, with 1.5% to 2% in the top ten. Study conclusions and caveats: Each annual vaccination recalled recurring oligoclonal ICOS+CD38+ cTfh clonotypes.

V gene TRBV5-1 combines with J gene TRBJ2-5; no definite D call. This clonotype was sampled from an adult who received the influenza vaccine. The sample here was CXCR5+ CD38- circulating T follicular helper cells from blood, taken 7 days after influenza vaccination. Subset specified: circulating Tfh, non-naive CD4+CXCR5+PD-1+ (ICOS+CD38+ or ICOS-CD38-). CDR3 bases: TGCGCCAGCAGCTTGGTGGGGGAGACCCAGTACTTC. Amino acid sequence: CASSLVGETQYF. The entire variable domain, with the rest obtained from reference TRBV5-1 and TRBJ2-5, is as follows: KAGVTQTPRYLIKTRGQQVTLSCSPISGHRSVSWYQQTPGQGLQFLFEYFSETQRNKGNFPGRFSGRQFSNSRSEMNVSTLELGDSALYLCASSLVGETQYFGPGTRLLVL.